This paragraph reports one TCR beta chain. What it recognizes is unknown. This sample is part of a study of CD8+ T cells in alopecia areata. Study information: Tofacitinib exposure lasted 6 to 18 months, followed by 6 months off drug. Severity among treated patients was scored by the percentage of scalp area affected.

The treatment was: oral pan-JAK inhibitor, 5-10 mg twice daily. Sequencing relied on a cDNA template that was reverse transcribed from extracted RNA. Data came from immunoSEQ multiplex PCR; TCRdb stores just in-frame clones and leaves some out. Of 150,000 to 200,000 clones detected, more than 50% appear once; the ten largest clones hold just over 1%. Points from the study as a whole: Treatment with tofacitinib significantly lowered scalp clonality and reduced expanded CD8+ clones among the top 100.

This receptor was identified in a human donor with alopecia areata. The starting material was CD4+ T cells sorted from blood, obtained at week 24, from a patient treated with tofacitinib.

Written as DNA, the CDR3 is TGTGCCAGCAGCATCCCGGGGCCAGGGGCAGATACGCAGTATTTT. This translates into CASSIPGPGADTQYF. The gene calls are TRBV7-8 and TRBJ2-3, with D tentatively TRBD1 (6 bases). The CDR3 runs to 15 residues. V lost 5 bases and J 4 bases, leaving 16 bases between the germline ends. The V gene's germline CDR1 is SGHVS and CDR2 FQNEAQ.